Below, 26 T cell receptor beta chains from the same sample are listed, as sequenced in a study of control samples from healthy donors and cancer patients. Method: immunoSEQ multiplex PCR; TCRdb's copy keeps in-frame clones and lacks some. The sample shows approximately 46,000 clones, 87% of them seen only once. Sequencing was done on a sample of PBMCs. The receptors derive from an older woman with lung cancer.

The V call is TRBV11-3, the J call TRBJ1-2, with unresolved D. V lost 5 bases to trimming and J lost 6 bases, with 16 bases between them. Germline V CDR1 and CDR2: SGHNT, YENEEA. The CDR3 is 14 amino acids. Here the CDR3 reads CASSGDVDRHGYTF. In nucleotides, the CDR3 is TGTGCCAGCAGCGGAGACGTCGATCGACATGGCTACACCTTC. Drawing the rest from reference TRBV11-3 and TRBJ1-2, the complete variable domain is EAGVVQSPRYKIIEKKQPVAFWCNPISGHNTLYWYLQNLGQGPELLIRYENEEAVDDSQLPKDRFSAERLKGVDSTLKIQPAELGDSAVYLCASSGDVDRHGYTFGSGTRLTVV.

This clone was seen a few times. The gene calls are TRBV14 and TRBJ2-1; no clear D. V was trimmed by 2 bases and J by 4 bases, leaving 6 bases between them. CDR1 and CDR2 from the germline V gene are SGHDN and FVKESK. The CDR3 consists of 13 residues. As DNA, the CDR3 is TGTGCCAGCAGCCAAATTAAATACAATGAGCAGTTCTTC. It yields the protein CASSQIKYNEQFF.

This chain joins TRBV9 and TRBJ1-1; D not resolved. Trimming left V 3 bases short and J 1 base short, with 10 bases between. This CDR3 contains 14 residues. Looked up from germline, CDR1 is SGDLS and CDR2 is YYNGEE. The CDR3 nucleotides are TGTGCCAGCAGCGCCGACACGGGGAACACTGAAGCTTTCTTT. Its protein product is CASSADTGNTEAFF.

J is TRBJ1-1 and V is TRBV7-6; 7 nucleotides align to TRBD1. This CDR3 has 19 amino acids. The germline V gene has CDR1 SGHVS and CDR2 FNYEAQ. The trim removed 1 base at V and 0 bases at J, leaving 14 bases unmatched. The CDR3 DNA is TGTGCCAGCAGCTTAGACATGGGCACAGGGGCTCCCTTGAACACTGAAGCTTTCTTT. Protein: CASSLDMGTGAPLNTEAFF.

This clone has just one count. The identical CDR3 is also encoded by other nucleotide sequences in the sample. The chain links TRBV19 to TRBJ1-1, with a tentative D call TRBD1 (5 bases). The CDR3 spans 13 residues. The germline gives CDR1 LNHDA, CDR2 SQIVND (reference sequence). Trimming removed 8 bases at V and 2 bases at J, with 12 bases between. CDR3 coding DNA: TGTGCCAGTGGCGGGCAGGGAAACACTGAAGCTTTCTTT. Its protein is CASGGQGNTEAFF.

The chain combines TRBV6-5 with TRBJ2-7; D perhaps matches TRBD2 (6 bases). The CDR3 contains 13 residues. V gave up 8 bases and J gave up 3 bases, with 14 bases separating them. CDR1 MNHEY and CDR2 SVGAGI come from the germline V gene. Here the CDR3 reads CASLTTGDYEQYF. The CDR3 coding sequence is TGTGCCAGCTTAACGACGGGGGACTACGAGCAGTACTTC.

This clone was observed a few times. The chain recombines TRBV10-3 with TRBJ1-6, with D uncertain. Trimming shortened V by 4 bases and J by 7 bases, and 5 bases separated the two germline ends. Germline V gene sequence: CDR1 ENHRY, CDR2 SYGVKD. The CDR3 consists of 12 residues. The CDR3 DNA reads TGTGCCATCAGTGGACGGAATTCACCCCTCCACTTT. This encodes CAISGRNSPLHF.

The chain recombines TRBV5-4 with TRBJ2-3; weak D call: TRBD2 (5 bases). Trimming cost V 3 bases and J 5 bases, with 16 bases left between them. CDR3 length equals 15 residues. Germline-derived CDR1 and CDR2 are SGHNT and YYREEE (reference sequence). The CDR3 DNA sequence: TGTGCCAGCAGCTCTCGGGTGGGCGGAGGAGATACGCAGTATTTT. Translated, it gives CASSSRVGGGDTQYF. Full variable domain (rest looked up from reference TRBV5-4 and TRBJ2-3): ETGVTQSPTHLIKTRGQQVTLRCSSQSGHNTVSWYQQALGQGPQFIFQYYREEENGRGNFPPRFSGLQFPNYSSELNVNALELDDSALYLCASSSRVGGGDTQYFGPGTRLTVL.

This clone was found once. J is TRBJ1-2 and V is TRBV24-1; D perhaps matches TRBD1 (5 bases). V lost 4 bases and J lost 7, with 12 bases in between. Germline V gives CDR1 KGHDR, CDR2 SFDVKD. The length of the CDR3 is 13 residues. The CDR3 region is CATSDRSRGGYTF. The DNA for the CDR3 is TGTGCCACCAGTGACAGATCGAGGGGTGGCTACACCTTC.

The chain is built from TRBV7-9 and TRBJ1-2; 9 bases line up with TRBD1. Germline V CDR1 and CDR2: SEHNR, FQNEAQ (reference sequence). J gave up 3 bases and V 10 bases, and 3 bases lay outside the gene matches. The CDR3 is 12 amino acids. CDR3 sequence reads: CATQGADYGYTF. The DNA of the CDR3 is TGTGCCACACAGGGGGCCGACTATGGCTACACCTTC.

This clone has only a few counts. The rearrangement uses TRBV29-1 and TRBJ1-2; weak D call: TRBD1 (5 bases). This CDR3 is 13 amino acids long. Trimming removed 5 bases from V and 7 bases from J, with 17 bases in between. From germline, CDR1 is SQVTM and CDR2 ANQGSEA. The CDR3: CSVLRAGTGGYTF. In nucleotides, the CDR3 is TGCAGCGTTCTTAGAGCAGGGACTGGTGGCTACACCTTC.

This clone was observed a single time. Here the CDR3 reads CASSMWREDTDTQYF. The CDR3 coding sequence is TGTGCCAGTAGTATGTGGCGGGAAGACACAGATACGCAGTATTTT. The V and J genes are TRBV19 and TRBJ2-3; tentatively, D is TRBD2 (6 bases). The V and J ends lost 3 bases and 2 bases respectively, with 12 bases between them. The CDR3 runs 15 residues. Germline assignment: CDR1 LNHDA and CDR2 SQIVND (reference sequence).

V gene TRBV27 combines with J gene TRBJ1-1, with 8 bases identical to TRBD1. CDR3 length equals 15 residues. The V gene's germline CDR1 is MNHEY and CDR2 SMNVEV (reference sequence). After removal of 3 bases from V and 0 bases from J, the junction contained 3 bases not matched to a gene. The CDR3 region has the DNA TGTGCCAGCAGTTTTACAGGGGGTATGAACACTGAAGCTTTCTTT. This translates into CASSFTGGMNTEAFF.

The J gene is TRBJ2-7, the V gene TRBV6-5; possibly TRBD1 for D (6 bases). The CDR3 consists of 15 residues. Germline V CDR1 and CDR2: MNHEY, SVGAGI. V lost 1 base and J 5 bases, leaving 15 bases between the germline ends. CDR3 sequence: CASSYYQGLGNEQYF. The CDR3 nucleotides read TGTGCCAGCAGTTACTACCAGGGGCTAGGGAACGAGCAGTACTTC.

The chain uses TRBV7-9 and TRBJ2-1; 9 bases are shared with TRBD1. After removal of 4 bases from V and 5 bases from J, the junction contained 6 bases not matched to a gene. The germline V gene has CDR1 SEHNR and CDR2 FQNEAQ (reference sequence). The CDR3 consists of 15 residues. The CDR3 DNA follows: TGTGCCAGCAGCTCCCCCGGGACAGGGAACAATGAGCAGTTCTTC. Protein sequence: CASSSPGTGNNEQFF.

The chain uses TRBV6-5 and TRBJ2-7; D uncertain. Looked up from germline, CDR1 is MNHEY and CDR2 is SVGAGI. The ends were cut back, 0 bases at V and 4 bases at J, with 7 bases in the middle. The CDR3 is 13 residues long. The CDR3 reads CASSYSTEYEQYF. The CDR3 nucleotides are TGTGCCAGCAGTTACTCGACGGAATACGAGCAGTACTTC.

This clone came up a few times. The chain employs TRBV4-2 and TRBJ2-2; 9 bases map to TRBD2. This CDR3 is 18 amino acids long. V gave up 0 bases and J gave up 4 bases; unmatched junction bases: 9. Germline CDR1 reads LGHNA; CDR2 reads YNFKEQ. CDR3 amino acids: CASSQETPGLASTGELFF. For the CDR3, the DNA is TGTGCCAGCAGCCAAGAGACCCCTGGACTAGCGTCCACCGGGGAGCTGTTTTTT.

This chain connects TRBV2 to TRBJ2-5; D perhaps matches TRBD2 (6 bases). Trimming removed 10 bases at V and 2 bases at J, with 17 bases between. Germline CDR1 is SNHLY and CDR2 is FYNNEI. The CDR3 has 14 amino acids. DNA of the CDR3: TGTGCCATCGAAGGACGGGACTCACAAGAGACCCAGTACTTC. Translation gives CAIEGRDSQETQYF.

This clone was observed a single time. This chain uses TRBV28 with TRBJ1-5; 8 nucleotides match TRBD1. CDR1 is MDHEN, CDR2 SYDVKM, per germline. Trimming removed 4 bases from V and 7 bases from J; junction bases left unmatched: 9. This CDR3 has 15 amino acids. For the CDR3, the DNA is TGTGCCAGCAGTTCTCCACGACAGGGGTGGCAGCCCCAGCATTTT. Amino acid sequence: CASSSPRQGWQPQHF.

V and J are TRBV7-9 and TRBJ2-7; either TRBD1 or TRBD2 may fit D (5 bases each). Trimming stripped 5 bases from V and 4 bases from J, with 18 bases between. The CDR3 contains 15 residues. The germline gives CDR1 SEHNR, CDR2 FQNEAQ (reference sequence). The chain's CDR3 is CASSPAGTGLYEQYF. For the CDR3, the DNA is TGTGCCAGCAGCCCCGCCGGGACGGGGCTATACGAGCAGTACTTC.

The sample holds a few counts of this clone. The V gene is TRBV2, the J gene TRBJ1-3; possible D gene TRBD1, 6 bases. The germline gives CDR1 SNHLY, CDR2 FYNNEI. The CDR3 has 14 amino acids. Between the trimmed V and J ends, which lost 3 bases and 3 bases, there was a span of 9 bases. The CDR3 loop reads CASSEGARGNTIYF. Here the CDR3 DNA reads TGTGCCAGCAGTGAGGGGGCCCGTGGAAACACCATATATTTT.

This chain uses TRBV15 with TRBJ1-2, with 7 bases aligning to TRBD1. With V trimmed by 8 bases and J by 2 bases, 2 bases remained unmatched. There are 12 residues in the CDR3. Germline V CDR1 and CDR2: LNHNV, YYDKDF (reference sequence). The CDR3 DNA reads as TGTGCCACCGGGACAGCCAACTATGGCTACACCTTC. Protein sequence: CATGTANYGYTF.

The CDR3 bases are TGCGCCAGCAGCCCGAGGACAGGGTGGACTGAAGCTTTCTTT. Translation gives CASSPRTGWTEAFF. The gene calls are TRBV5-1 and TRBJ1-1; 8 bases map to TRBD1. Trimming at V came to 4 bases and at J to 5 bases, leaving 7 bases not matched to a gene. Germline lookup yields CDR1 SGHRS and CDR2 YFSETQ. This CDR3 comprises 14 residues.

V is TRBV28 and J is TRBJ2-3; no reliable D call. V was clipped by 3 bases and J by 2 bases, with 9 bases between them. CDR3 size: 14 residues. Germline V gene data show CDR1 as MDHEN and CDR2 as SYDVKM. This CDR3 is CASSFRRSTDTQYF. The CDR3 nucleotides read TGTGCCAGCAGTTTTAGGCGTTCCACAGATACGCAGTATTTT.

The gene calls are TRBV27 and TRBJ1-2; 7 bases align to TRBD1. This CDR3 region has 17 residues. J lost 2 bases, V lost 4 bases, and 13 bases had no gene match. Germline CDR1 reads MNHEY; CDR2 reads SMNVEV (reference sequence). CDR3 nucleotide sequence: TGTGCCAGCAGTTCCACTGCCCGGACAGGCGCGAACTATGGCTACACCTTC. Its protein is CASSSTARTGANYGYTF.

This clone has more than one count but fewer than ten. The chain is built from TRBV29-1 and TRBJ2-4; 10 nucleotides agree with TRBD1. The germline V gene encodes CDR1 SQVTM and CDR2 ANQGSEA. Trimming cost V 4 bases and J 5 bases; bases outside gene matches: 5. This CDR3 spans 14 amino acids. CDR3 nucleotide sequence: TGCAGCGTTGCAGCCGGGACAGGGGAAAACATTCAGTACTTC. Translating it yields CSVAAGTGENIQYF. Combining the CDR3 with reference TRBV29-1 and TRBJ2-4 gives the whole variable domain SAVISQKPSRDICQRGTSLTIQCQVDSQVTMMFWYRQQPGQSLTLIATANQGSEATYESGFVIDKFPISRPNLTFSTLTVSNMSPEDSSIYLCSVAAGTGENIQYFGAGTRLSVL.